What follows are 8 T cell receptor beta chains derived from one specimen sequenced in a study of cytomegalovirus exposure and HLA in healthy donors. PCR involved 60 Vbeta and 13 Jbeta primers. Data came from immunoSEQ multiplex PCR; TCRdb stores just in-frame clones and leaves some out. The sample's table shows tens of thousands of clones. Source material: PBMCs. The receptors were sampled from a woman between 25 and 40 years old in good health and CMV-seronegative.

The chain has TRBV5-6 and TRBJ2-2, with 7 positions matching TRBD2. Germline CDR1 reads SGHDT; CDR2 reads YYEEEE. V lost 4 bases to trimming and J lost 4 bases; unmatched junction nucleotides: 10. The CDR3 totals 16 residues. The CDR3 sequence: CASSLYGEGGTGELFF. CDR3 coding DNA: TGTGCCAGCAGCCTCTATGGGGAGGGTGGCACCGGGGAGCTGTTTTTT.

The rearrangement joins TRBV4-2 to TRBJ2-1, with 14 bases fitting TRBD2. This CDR3 spans 16 amino acids. After removal of 5 bases from V and 8 bases from J, the junction contained 8 bases not matched to a gene. Per the germline V gene, CDR1 is LGHNA and CDR2 is YNFKEQ. DNA for the CDR3: TGTGCCAGCAGCTTCGGACTAGCGGGGGGAGGTGATGAGCAGTTCTTC. Its protein is CASSFGLAGGGDEQFF.

The gene calls are TRBV28 and TRBJ1-3; 9 bases agree with TRBD1. Germline V gene lookup returns CDR1 MDHEN and CDR2 SYDVKM. The junction had 7 bases not matched to a gene; V was cut back by 6 bases and J by 4 bases. The CDR3 has 15 residues. The CDR3 here is CASSPGQGRGNTIYF. CDR3 DNA: TGTGCCAGCAGCCCTGGACAGGGGCGAGGAAACACCATATATTTT.

This chain uses TRBV28 with TRBJ1-1; no definite D call. CDR3 length: 14 residues. Germline CDR1 MDHEN, CDR2 SYDVKM. V shed 2 bases and J shed 0 bases, with 7 bases lying between them. The CDR3 region has the DNA TGTGCCAGCAGTTTAGGAGGGTTGAACACTGAAGCTTTCTTT. Protein product: CASSLGGLNTEAFF.

The chain has TRBV28 and TRBJ2-1, with D possibly TRBD1 on 6 matching bases. V was pared by 2 bases and J by 2 bases, with 7 bases between. CDR1 MDHEN and CDR2 SYDVKM come from the germline V gene. The CDR3 is made up of 14 amino acids. The CDR3 protein is CASSLPGAYNEQFF. The CDR3 bases are TGTGCCAGCAGTTTACCAGGGGCCTACAATGAGCAGTTCTTC.

Concerning this clone itself: The junction and the germline gene differ at one end; a read error may be behind it. This sequence joins TRBV29-1 and TRBJ1-1; TRBD1 is a possible D gene (6 bases). Germline loops: CDR1 SQVTM, CDR2 ANQGSEA. This CDR3 is 15 amino acids long. This chain's CDR3 is CSGEDGPEGETEDFF. Written as DNA, the CDR3 is TGCAGCGGTGAAGATGGCCCAGAGGGGGAGACTGAAGATTTCTTT. Full variable domain (missing parts from reference TRBV29-1 and TRBJ1-1): SAVISQKPSRDICQRGTSLTIQCQVDSQVTMMFWYRQQPGQSLTLIATANQGSEATYESGFVIDKFPISRPNLTFSTLTVSNMSPEDSSIYLCSGEDGPEGETEDFFGQGTRLTVV.

The chain combines TRBV14 with TRBJ1-1; 7 bases align to TRBD1. V gave up 3 bases and J gave up 3 bases; unmatched junction bases: 4. CDR3 length equals 14 residues. Looked up from germline, CDR1 is SGHDN and CDR2 is FVKESK. CDR3 amino acids: CASSQRDRDTEAFF. The CDR3 nucleotides are TGTGCCAGCAGCCAGCGGGACAGAGACACTGAAGCTTTCTTT.

V usage is TRBV7-2 and J usage is TRBJ1-5; D remains ambiguous. The CDR3 length is 13 residues. Per the germline V gene, CDR1 is SGHTA and CDR2 is FQGNSA. V was cut by 5 bases and J by 5 bases, with 10 bases left in between. CDR3 nucleotide sequence: TGTGCCAGCAGCCTACGAGACTATCAGCCCCAGCATTTT. Encoded protein: CASSLRDYQPQHF.